What follows are 26 T cell receptor beta chains derived from one specimen sequenced in a study of Ad26.COV2.S vaccination and SARS-CoV-2 variants. The sample's treatment: around 19 received Ad26.COV2.S at low or high dose, single or two shots; roughly five received placebo; per-sample allocation not given. All samples were drawn on day 63, counting from the first vaccine or placebo injection. Method: immunoSEQ multiplex PCR; TCRdb's copy keeps in-frame clones and lacks some. Of about 450,000 clones in the sample, 85% to 90% were seen once. Sequenced material: peripheral blood, taken in a trial of Ad26.COV2.S vaccine versus placebo. The receptors come from a person aged 18-65 years who received the Ad26.COV2.S COVID-19 vaccine or a placebo.

The chain couples TRBV4-3 to TRBJ2-7; D possibly corresponds to TRBD2 (5 bases). CDR1 is LGHNA, CDR2 YSLEER, per germline. The CDR3 spans 13 residues. V was cut by 1 base and J by 6 bases, with 10 bases left in between. The chain's CDR3 is CASSQVAAGEQYF. The CDR3 DNA sequence: TGCGCCAGCAGCCAAGTGGCGGCGGGCGAGCAGTACTTC.

Points on this clone: This specimen includes other DNA sequences encoding the same CDR3. This chain links TRBV5-1 with TRBJ1-1; D is ambiguous. Germline V gene sequence: CDR1 SGHRS, CDR2 YFSETQ. Trimming stripped 2 bases from V and 1 base from J, with 9 bases between. This CDR3 has 14 amino acids. The CDR3 DNA reads TGCGCCAGCAGCTTAAGCAGGAGGAACACTGAAGCTTTCTTT. This sequence encodes CASSLSRRNTEAFF. Variable domain in full (rest from reference TRBV5-1 and TRBJ1-1): KAGVTQTPRYLIKTRGQQVTLSCSPISGHRSVSWYQQTPGQGLQFLFEYFSETQRNKGNFPGRFSGRQFSNSRSEMNVSTLELGDSALYLCASSLSRRNTEAFFGQGTRLTVV.

The chain employs TRBV6-2 or TRBV6-3 and TRBJ2-1; D gene unclear. Germline loops: CDR1 MNHEY, CDR2 SVGEGT. This CDR3 is 14 amino acids long. V lost 3 bases and J 7 bases, leaving 13 bases between the germline ends. The chain's CDR3 is CASSYPDHGNEQFF. The CDR3 bases are TGTGCCAGCAGTTATCCGGACCACGGGAATGAGCAGTTCTTC.

Note on this clone: Other DNA sequences in the sample encode the same CDR3. The chain is built from TRBV6-5 and TRBJ2-3; maybe TRBD1 (6 bases). CDR3 length equals 13 residues. Germline V gene sequence: CDR1 MNHEY, CDR2 SVGAGI. V shed 6 bases and J shed 1 base, with 8 bases lying between them. The CDR3 DNA is TGTGCCAGCAGACGGACAGGCACAGATACGCAGTATTTT. Translated, it gives CASRRTGTDTQYF.

The chain joins TRBV6-2 or TRBV6-3 to TRBJ1-4; D remains unclear. Germline loops: CDR1 MNHEY, CDR2 SVGEGT. This CDR3 has 14 residues. Trimming shortened V by 3 bases and J by 10 bases, and 15 bases separated the two germline ends. The CDR3 nucleotides are TGTGCCAGCAGTTATCGCCTCCGATCTGGAAAACTGTTTTTT. Residues: CASSYRLRSGKLFF.

This clone has only a few counts. This rearrangement joins TRBV28 to TRBJ1-2; D is possibly TRBD1 (5 bases). Looked up from germline, CDR1 is MDHEN and CDR2 is SYDVKM. The CDR3 runs to 16 residues. Trimming shortened V by 2 bases and J by 1 base, and 14 bases separated the two germline ends. For the CDR3, the DNA is TGTGCCAGCAGTTTAACAGGCCTAGGAGATAACTATGGCTACACCTTC. It yields the protein CASSLTGLGDNYGYTF.

The chain combines TRBV7-7 with TRBJ2-3, with TRBD1 matching over 10 bases. The germline V gene encodes CDR1 SSHAT and CDR2 FNYEAQ (reference sequence). With 3 bases clipped from V and 4 bases from J, the junction kept 1 base outside the gene matches. The CDR3 runs 14 residues. Here the CDR3 DNA reads TGTGCCAGCAGCTTGACAGGGGGCCCAGATACGCAGTATTTT. Translating gives CASSLTGGPDTQYF. The whole variable domain, remainder taken from reference TRBV7-7 and TRBJ2-3, is GAGVSQSPRYKVTKRGQDVTLRCDPISSHATLYWYQQALGQGPEFLTYFNYEAQPDKSGLPSDRFSAERPEGSISTLTIQRTEQRDSAMYRCASSLTGGPDTQYFGPGTRLTVL.

The chain combines TRBV7-2 with TRBJ2-1; 10 bases line up with TRBD2. The CDR3 spans 16 residues. CDR1 is SGHTA and CDR2 is FQGNSA in the germline V gene. Germline trimming cut 5 bases from V and 6 bases from J; bases unmatched to any gene: 10. CDR3 nucleotide sequence: TGTGCCAGCAGCCCGCCAGCGGGGGGGCCGGGCAATGAGCAGTTCTTC. Its translation is CASSPPAGGPGNEQFF.

Concerning this clone: The sample contains more than one DNA sequence encoding this CDR3. This chain uses TRBV19 with TRBJ1-1, with TRBD1 as a possible D gene (6 bases). V lost 4 bases and J 5 bases, leaving 11 bases between the germline ends. Germline-derived CDR1 and CDR2 are LNHDA and SQIVND (reference sequence). This CDR3 comprises 13 residues. In DNA, the CDR3 is TGTGCCAGTAGTACCAGGGGTTCGACTGAAGCTTTCTTT. This gives the protein CASSTRGSTEAFF.

The V gene is TRBV6-5, the J gene TRBJ2-3; a weak D match, TRBD1 (6 bases). The V end lost 4 bases, the J end lost 4 bases, and 15 bases lay between the germline ends. Germline CDR1 reads MNHEY; CDR2 reads SVGAGI. The CDR3 has 15 residues. CDR3 DNA sequence: TGTGCCAGCAGTTTCCAACCAGGGGTCTCAGATACGCAGTATTTT. Translation gives CASSFQPGVSDTQYF.

This clone was counted a single time. The chain combines TRBV28 with TRBJ1-2, with a possible D match to TRBD1 (6 bases). Germline-derived CDR1 and CDR2 are MDHEN and SYDVKM. This CDR3 is 13 amino acids long. V lost 7 bases to trimming and J lost 7 bases, with 16 bases between them. The DNA for the CDR3 is TGTGCCAGCACCCTGGGGACATCTCTTGGCTACACCTTC. Protein sequence: CASTLGTSLGYTF.

The gene calls are TRBV5-6 and TRBJ2-1, with D maybe TRBD2 (6 bases). With 4 bases removed from V and 0 bases from J, the gap between germline ends came to 17 bases. CDR1 is SGHDT and CDR2 is YYEEEE in the germline V gene. The CDR3 sequence is 17 residues long. The CDR3 loop reads CASSPIGSRSSYNEQFF. Written as DNA, the CDR3 is TGTGCCAGCAGCCCGATCGGGAGCCGGAGCTCCTACAATGAGCAGTTCTTC.

This chain links TRBV29-1 with TRBJ1-2; D unresolved. V was clipped by 6 bases and J by 1 base, with 12 bases between them. Germline CDR1 is SQVTM and CDR2 is ANQGSEA. The CDR3 consists of 13 residues. As DNA, the CDR3 is TGCAGCGTCGTCCAAGGGAGTAACTATGGCTACACCTTC. Its translation is CSVVQGSNYGYTF.

The chain employs TRBV19 and TRBJ1-4; possible D gene TRBD1, 5 bases. Germline loops: CDR1 LNHDA, CDR2 SQIVND (reference sequence). This CDR3 spans 17 amino acids. V shed 4 bases and J shed 0 bases, with 15 bases lying between them. CDR3 sequence: CASSTQGGRTTNEKLFF. As DNA, the CDR3 is TGTGCCAGTAGTACGCAGGGAGGCAGGACAACTAATGAAAAACTGTTTTTT.

The gene calls are TRBV2 and TRBJ1-2; 7 nucleotides line up with TRBD1. CDR3 length equals 14 residues. The J segment lost 8 bases and the V segment lost 2 bases, leaving 8 bases of the junction unmatched. Germline V gene sequence: CDR1 SNHLY, CDR2 FYNNEI. The CDR3 here is CASSERQGTGGYTF. The DNA for the CDR3 is TGTGCCAGCAGTGAACGACAGGGTACAGGGGGCTACACCTTC. Using reference TRBV2 and TRBJ1-2 for the parts outside the CDR3, the full variable domain is EPEVTQTPSHQVTQMGQEVILRCVPISNHLYFYWYRQILGQKVEFLVSFYNNEISEKSEIFDDQFSVERPDGSNFTLKIRSTKLEDSAMYFCASSERQGTGGYTFGSGTRLTVV.

The rearrangement uses TRBV6-5 and TRBJ1-2; 9 positions match TRBD1. The CDR3 is made up of 12 amino acids. Germline CDR1 and CDR2: MNHEY and SVGAGI. The V and J ends lost 6 bases and 7 bases, in that order; junction bases with no gene match: 3. In nucleotides, the CDR3 is TGTGCCAGCAGGACAGGGGGAGGTGGCTACACCTTC. Translated: CASRTGGGGYTF.

As DNA, the CDR3 is TGTGCCAGCAGACCGGGGGGGAGCTCCTATAATTCACCCCTCCACTTT. Its translation: CASRPGGSSYNSPLHF. The chain joins TRBV7-9 to TRBJ1-6; TRBD1 is a possible D gene (5 bases). Germline values: CDR1 SEHNR, CDR2 FQNEAQ (reference sequence). V was trimmed by 6 bases and J by 0 bases, leaving 12 bases between them. This CDR3 region has 16 residues.

The gene calls are TRBV15 and TRBJ1-5; D gene unclear. The V gene lost 1 base and the J gene lost 2 bases, with 12 bases spanning the gap. Germline assignment: CDR1 LNHNV and CDR2 YYDKDF (reference sequence). CDR3 size: 16 residues. The CDR3 region is CATSRGQERGNQPQHF. In nucleotides, the CDR3 is TGTGCCACCAGCAGAGGTCAGGAACGCGGCAATCAGCCCCAGCATTTT. Full variable domain (outside the CDR3, taken from reference TRBV15 and TRBJ1-5): DAMVIQNPRYQVTQFGKPVTLSCSQTLNHNVMYWYQQKSSQAPKLLFHYYDKDFNNEADTPDNFQSRRPNTSFCFLDIRSPGLGDTAMYLCATSRGQERGNQPQHFGDGTRLSIL.

The V and J genes are TRBV5-4 and TRBJ1-6, with D tentatively TRBD1 (6 bases). The CDR3 runs 18 residues. The germline CDR1 and CDR2 sequences are SGHNT and YYREEE (reference sequence). Trimming took off 0 bases at V and 8 bases at J, with 21 bases between the two ends. The CDR3 here is CASSLGSRGGVLDSPLHF. CDR3 nucleotide sequence: TGTGCCAGCAGCTTGGGTTCCAGGGGCGGGGTATTGGATTCACCCCTCCACTTT.

The rearrangement joins TRBV11-2 to TRBJ2-3, with D hard to call. The ends were cut back, 5 bases at V and 1 base at J, with 13 bases in the middle. This CDR3 comprises 15 residues. Germline V gene data show CDR1 as SGHAT and CDR2 as FQNNGV. DNA of the CDR3: TGTGCCAGCAGCCCAGACGGGTGGGGCACAGATACGCAGTATTTT. Its translation: CASSPDGWGTDTQYF. Based on the CDR3 plus reference TRBV11-2 and TRBJ2-3, the full variable domain is EAGVAQSPRYKIIEKRQSVAFWCNPISGHATLYWYQQILGQGPKLLIQFQNNGVVDDSQLPKDRFSAERLKGVDSTLKIQPAKLEDSAVYLCASSPDGWGTDTQYFGPGTRLTVL.

This rearrangement joins TRBV28 to TRBJ1-6; the D gene is possibly TRBD1 (5 bases). With 6 bases removed from V and 4 bases from J, the gap between germline ends came to 16 bases. From germline, CDR1 is MDHEN and CDR2 SYDVKM. The CDR3 runs 16 residues. CDR3 in DNA: TGTGCCAGCAGGCCCCAGGGACGGGTTTATAATTCACCCCTCCACTTT. It specifies CASRPQGRVYNSPLHF. The full variable domain, in which reference TRBV28 and TRBJ1-6 provide the parts outside the CDR3, is DVKVTQSSRYLVKRTGEKVFLECVQDMDHENMFWYRQDPGLGLRLIYFSYDVKMKEKGDIPEGYSVSREKKERFSLILESASTNQTSMYLCASRPQGRVYNSPLHFGNGTRLTVT.

The V call is TRBV6-5, the J call TRBJ1-1; TRBD1 is a possible D gene (6 bases). The CDR3 consists of 15 residues. Per germline, CDR1 MNHEY and CDR2 SVGAGI. V was clipped by 6 bases and J by 1 base, with 15 bases between them. CDR3 in DNA: TGTGCCAGCAGCCGCGCGGGACACGAGAACACTGAAGCTTTCTTT. It translates to CASSRAGHENTEAFF.

This clone showed up just a few times. This sequence joins TRBV6-1 and TRBJ2-7, with a tentative D call TRBD2 (6 bases). Germline loops: CDR1 MNHNS, CDR2 SASEGT. This CDR3 has 18 residues. V lost 5 bases to trimming and J lost 8 bases, with 31 bases between them. CDR3 DNA: TGTGCCAGCAGTAAAGTTCCTTGGGGGGTGGAACTTTCTCTCCAGCAGTACGTC. Protein sequence: CASSKVPWGVELSLQQYV.

V is TRBV6-2 or TRBV6-3 and J is TRBJ2-7; 11 positions agree with TRBD2. CDR1 and CDR2 from the germline V gene are MNHEY and SVGEGT. This CDR3 has 15 amino acids. V was clipped by 6 bases and J by 4 bases; unmatched bases: 8. The CDR3 spells CASSPTSGSTYEQYV. DNA for the CDR3: TGTGCCAGCAGCCCCACTAGCGGGAGCACTTACGAGCAGTACGTC.

This chain joins TRBV7-9 and TRBJ2-1; D is uncertain. V was cut by 0 bases and J by 9 bases, with 9 bases left in between. The CDR3 is 13 amino acids. CDR1 and CDR2 from the germline V gene are SEHNR and FQNEAQ (reference sequence). CDR3: CASSLARGFEQFF. The CDR3, as DNA: TGTGCCAGCAGCTTAGCCCGCGGATTTGAGCAGTTCTTC.

V is TRBV5-6 and J is TRBJ2-4; 13 bases agree with TRBD2. The V gene's germline CDR1 is SGHDT and CDR2 YYEEEE. The CDR3 spans 18 residues. V shed 6 bases and J 1 base; nucleotides not matched to a gene: 10. CDR3 in amino acids: CASTNRTSGRWAKNIQYF. In nucleotides, the CDR3 is TGTGCCAGCACCAATAGGACTAGCGGGAGATGGGCCAAAAACATTCAGTACTTC.